These 8 T cell receptor beta chains were all obtained from the same sample, sequenced in a study of T cell responses to AZD1222 COVID-19 vaccine. Clones were sequenced by immunoSEQ multiplex PCR, and TCRdb holds only the in-frame ones, with some missing. The data hold tens of thousands of clones, with nearly 90% observed a single time. The source was peripheral blood, collected on day 0 of AZD1222 vaccination. The receptors here all came from an adult in good health.

V gene TRBV28 combines with J gene TRBJ1-4; the match to TRBD1 covers 7 bases. Looked up from germline, CDR1 is MDHEN and CDR2 is SYDVKM. The CDR3 consists of 17 residues. V lost 3 bases and J lost 8; bases outside the gene matches: 15. DNA for the CDR3: TGTGCCAGCAGTTTGCCCTTCTACAGGGGAGGTGGGGAAAAACTGTTTTTT. It codes for CASSLPFYRGGGEKLFF.

V and J are TRBV3-1 (or the pseudogene TRBV3-2) and TRBJ2-5; D is unresolved. Germline CDR1 reads LGHDT; CDR2 reads YNNKEL (reference sequence). Trimming cost V 1 base and J 7 bases, with 10 bases left between them. The length of the CDR3 is 13 residues. Here the CDR3 DNA reads TGTGCCAGCAGCCAAGGTTTGGAAGGGACCCAGTACTTC. This translates into CASSQGLEGTQYF.

Only one count was recorded for this clone. The chain employs TRBV7-2 and TRBJ1-4; 11 nucleotides match TRBD1. Germline V gives CDR1 SGHTA, CDR2 FQGNSA. The CDR3 has 14 residues. Germline trimming cut 5 bases from V and 14 bases from J; bases unmatched to any gene: 10. The CDR3 is CASSTGQGDRGLFF. The CDR3 bases are TGTGCCAGCAGCACGGGACAGGGGGACCGAGGGCTGTTTTTT.

The rearrangement links TRBV5-6 to TRBJ1-1; D unclear. Germline CDR1 and CDR2: SGHDT and YYEEEE. The CDR3 consists of 15 residues. Trimming left V 3 bases short and J 0 bases short, with 12 bases between. In DNA, the CDR3 is TGTGCCAGCAGCTCCTGGTCAGCCTTGAACACTGAAGCTTTCTTT. This sequence encodes CASSSWSALNTEAFF.

This chain uses TRBV19 with TRBJ1-6; D is perhaps TRBD1 (5 bases). V gave up 3 bases and J gave up 9 bases, with 9 bases separating them. This CDR3 is built from 13 residues. Germline CDR1 and CDR2: LNHDA and SQIVND (reference sequence). Here the CDR3 reads CASSMTVSSPLHF. CDR3 nucleotides: TGTGCCAGTAGTATGACAGTGAGTTCACCCCTCCACTTT. Using reference TRBV19 and TRBJ1-6 for the parts outside the CDR3, the full variable domain is DGGITQSPKYLFRKEGQNVTLSCEQNLNHDAMYWYRQDPGQGLRLIYYSQIVNDFQKGDIAEGYSVSREKKESFPLTVTSAQKNPTAFYLCASSMTVSSPLHFGNGTRLTVT.

The gene calls are TRBV7-9 and TRBJ1-5; D perhaps matches TRBD1 (6 bases). V gave up 1 base and J gave up 2 bases, with 6 bases separating them. Germline-derived CDR1 and CDR2 are SEHNR and FQNEAQ (reference sequence). The CDR3 totals 14 residues. For the CDR3, the DNA is TGTGCCAGCAGCTTAGAGGGGGGCAATCAGCCCCAGCATTTT. This codes for CASSLEGGNQPQHF.

The chain employs TRBV6-6 and TRBJ1-5, with a weak D call TRBD1 (5 bases). Germline loops: CDR1 MNHNY, CDR2 SVGAGI (reference sequence). Trimming left V 7 bases short and J 6 bases short, with 13 bases between. There are 13 residues in the CDR3. CDR3 nucleotides: TGTGCCAGCACCGACCGGGGCGTTCAGCCCCAGCATTTT. Translated: CASTDRGVQPQHF.

The rearrangement uses TRBV19 and TRBJ2-6, with D perhaps given as TRBD1 or TRBD2 (5 bases each). The V end lost 5 bases, the J end lost 0 bases, and 11 bases lay between the germline ends. The length of the CDR3 is 16 residues. CDR1 is LNHDA and CDR2 is SQIVND in the germline V gene (reference sequence). CDR3 amino acids: CASSPGTSSGANVLTF. DNA for the CDR3: TGTGCCAGTAGTCCTGGGACCAGCTCTGGGGCCAACGTCCTGACTTTC.